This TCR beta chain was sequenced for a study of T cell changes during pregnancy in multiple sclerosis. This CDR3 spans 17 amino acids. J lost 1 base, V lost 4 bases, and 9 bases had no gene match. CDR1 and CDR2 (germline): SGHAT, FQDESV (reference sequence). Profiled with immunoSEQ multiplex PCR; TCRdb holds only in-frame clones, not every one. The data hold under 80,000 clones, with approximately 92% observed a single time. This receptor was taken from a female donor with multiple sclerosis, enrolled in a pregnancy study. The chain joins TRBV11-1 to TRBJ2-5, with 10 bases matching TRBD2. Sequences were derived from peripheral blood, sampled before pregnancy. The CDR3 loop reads CASSSVMTSGSQETQYF. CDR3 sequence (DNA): TGTGCCAGCAGCTCGGTTATGACTAGCGGGTCCCAAGAGACCCAGTACTTC.